Listed below are T cell receptor beta chains from one sample, sequenced in a study of Ad26.COV2.S vaccination and SARS-CoV-2 variants. TCRdb's table, derived via immunoSEQ multiplex PCR, lists solely in-frame clones and lacks some. This table holds 400,000 or so clones, around 85% found once. The sample in question was peripheral blood, obtained in a trial of Ad26.COV2.S vaccine versus placebo. These receptors all come from a person between 18 and 60 years old who received the Ad26.COV2.S COVID-19 vaccine or a placebo. The conserved cysteine and the conserved F or W are not part of the CDR3 here.

v_call: TRBV4-1; j_call: TRBJ2-7; cdr3_aa: ASSQEVGRQY
v_call: TRBV6-2/TRBV6-3; j_call: TRBJ2-7; cdr3_aa: ASSYRTPFYEQY
v_call: TRBV18; j_call: TRBJ2-5; cdr3_aa: ASSPPGRVTTRQETQY
v_call: TRBV28; j_call: TRBJ2-1; cdr3_aa: ASSLDGYNEQF
v_call: TRBV9; j_call: TRBJ2-3; cdr3_aa: ASSATSTDTQY
v_call: TRBV5-1; j_call: TRBJ2-1; cdr3_aa: ASSLGQVLNEQF
v_call: TRBV5-1; j_call: TRBJ2-4; cdr3_aa: ASSLEASGGPDIQY
v_call: TRBV11-2; j_call: TRBJ2-3; cdr3_aa: ASSLVLPSARDTQY
v_call: TRBV4-1; j_call: TRBJ2-3; cdr3_aa: ASSQDGGGETDTQY
v_call: TRBV7-2; j_call: TRBJ2-5; cdr3_aa: ASSLRWDEIRLIQETQY
v_call: TRBV19; j_call: TRBJ1-2; cdr3_aa: ASSMRGGYGYT
v_call: TRBV6-6; j_call: TRBJ1-1; cdr3_aa: ASTLTPNTEAF
v_call: TRBV10-3; j_call: TRBJ1-2; cdr3_aa: AIKSGQGFGYT
v_call: TRBV5-1; j_call: TRBJ1-2; cdr3_aa: ASRVGSGFGYT
v_call: TRBV27; j_call: TRBJ2-3; cdr3_aa: ASSIGTRPH
v_call: TRBV3-1/TRBV3-2; j_call: TRBJ1-3; cdr3_aa: ASSTRQGSFGNTIY
v_call: TRBV3-1/TRBV3-2; j_call: TRBJ2-2; cdr3_aa: ASSSPAGELF
v_call: TRBV20-1; j_call: TRBJ2-1; cdr3_aa: SAGLAGIQF
v_call: TRBV27; j_call: TRBJ2-7; cdr3_aa: ASSTNRGGPYEQY
v_call: TRBV5-1; j_call: TRBJ2-2; cdr3_aa: ASSGGSGGTNTGELF
v_call: TRBV3-1/TRBV3-2; j_call: TRBJ1-4; cdr3_aa: ASSHRVGATNEKLF
v_call: TRBV18; j_call: TRBJ2-1; cdr3_aa: ASSSLQGASLYNEQF
v_call: TRBV6-6; j_call: TRBJ2-1; cdr3_aa: ASRDLGGHNEQF
v_call: TRBV3-1/TRBV3-2; j_call: TRBJ1-5; cdr3_aa: ASSPNAGGNQPQH
v_call: TRBV24-1; j_call: TRBJ2-7; cdr3_aa: ATSDGTGFEQY
v_call: TRBV19; j_call: TRBJ2-2; cdr3_aa: ASKSGQGNTGELF
v_call: TRBV15; j_call: TRBJ2-7; cdr3_aa: ATSRGPGTGPYEQY
v_call: TRBV6-6; j_call: TRBJ1-6; cdr3_aa: ASSYSGQLDSPLH
v_call: TRBV7-9; j_call: TRBJ1-4; cdr3_aa: ASSLPGGRMF
v_call: TRBV2; j_call: TRBJ2-1; cdr3_aa: ASRPRTGGKQF
v_call: TRBV3-1/TRBV3-2; j_call: TRBJ1-2; cdr3_aa: ASSQDQGEIYGYT
v_call: TRBV19; j_call: TRBJ1-1; cdr3_aa: ASSINRGTEAF
v_call: TRBV5-1; j_call: TRBJ2-3; cdr3_aa: ASSLVGGQGPDTQY
v_call: TRBV6-5; j_call: TRBJ2-7; cdr3_aa: ASSYPGQGGTYEQY
v_call: TRBV18; j_call: TRBJ2-1; cdr3_aa: ASSPWTSGVSSYNEQF
v_call: TRBV4-3; j_call: TRBJ2-7; cdr3_aa: ASSLFRDSFSYEQY
v_call: TRBV18; j_call: TRBJ1-3; cdr3_aa: ASSPTDFFSGNTIY
v_call: TRBV2; j_call: TRBJ2-7; cdr3_aa: ASSGGITYEQY
v_call: TRBV5-1; j_call: TRBJ1-3; cdr3_aa: ASSLELWGADTIY
v_call: TRBV12-3/TRBV12-4; j_call: TRBJ2-7; cdr3_aa: ASGKGMWEQY
v_call: TRBV6-2/TRBV6-3; j_call: TRBJ1-2; cdr3_aa: ASSDQTGLGYT
v_call: TRBV7-8; j_call: TRBJ1-3; cdr3_aa: ASSYPGSGNTIY
v_call: TRBV7-9; j_call: TRBJ1-2; cdr3_aa: ASSLLRNNYGYT
v_call: TRBV6-2/TRBV6-3; j_call: TRBJ1-4; cdr3_aa: ASSYSATGDRESEKLF
v_call: TRBV7-9; j_call: TRBJ1-4; cdr3_aa: ASSLLGGDEKLF
v_call: TRBV10-3; j_call: TRBJ1-1; cdr3_aa: ATRIGGSLNTEAF
v_call: TRBV19; j_call: TRBJ1-6; cdr3_aa: ASSTTGSPLH
v_call: TRBV6-1; j_call: TRBJ1-2; cdr3_aa: ASSERTGNGYT
v_call: TRBV7-9; j_call: TRBJ2-6; cdr3_aa: ASSLARPSGANVLT
v_call: TRBV15; j_call: TRBJ1-1; cdr3_aa: ATSRDLTWNTEAF
v_call: TRBV6-2/TRBV6-3; j_call: TRBJ2-3; cdr3_aa: ASSYRGPNRADTQY
v_call: TRBV15; j_call: TRBJ1-4; cdr3_aa: ATSRSTPADEKLF
v_call: TRBV10-2; j_call: TRBJ1-4; cdr3_aa: ATSRGNEKLF
v_call: TRBV27; j_call: TRBJ2-2; cdr3_aa: ASNSLPPNRETGELF
v_call: TRBV6-2/TRBV6-3; j_call: TRBJ2-7; cdr3_aa: ASGRDREDEQY
v_call: TRBV5-4; j_call: TRBJ2-5; cdr3_aa: ASSSRGLGETQY
v_call: TRBV10-3; j_call: TRBJ1-2; cdr3_aa: AIMSPNYGYT
v_call: TRBV10-3; j_call: TRBJ1-2; cdr3_aa: AISETPYGYT
v_call: TRBV4-1; j_call: TRBJ2-3; cdr3_aa: ASSRHPSVGTDTQY
v_call: TRBV3-1/TRBV3-2; j_call: TRBJ2-1; cdr3_aa: ASSPLGADHNEQF